The 2 T cell receptor beta chains reported below all come from one sample, sequenced in a study of T cells in Graves' hyperthyroidism and ophthalmopathy. Amplified regions were TCR beta CDR3 sequences from RNA transcripts. Initially, a first-round RT-PCR of the TCR CDR3 employed the HTBI primer set. TCRdb re-derived calls from the multiplex PCR reads in MiXCR, one entry per CDR3 protein. The data contain about 300,000 distinct CDR3 sequences, roughly 15% of them singletons. The sequenced sample was blood. These receptors all come from a man aged 25-45 years with Graves' hyperthyroidism.

This clonotype has a handful of counts. The rearrangement joins TRBV24-1 to TRBJ2-2, with 7 bases aligning to TRBD1. Germline V gene lookup returns CDR1 KGHDR and CDR2 SFDVKD. This CDR3 has 16 residues. V lost 1 base and J lost 4; bases outside the gene matches: 5. CDR3 nucleotides: TGTGCCACCAGTGATTTCGGACAGGAGACCACCGGGGAGCTGTTTTTT. It encodes CATSDFGQETTGELFF.

This rearrangement joins TRBV30 to TRBJ2-1; D gene ambiguous. Germline CDR1 GTSNPN, CDR2 SVGIG (reference sequence). The CDR3 consists of 12 residues. Trimming shortened V by 4 bases and J by 1 base, and 5 bases separated the two germline ends. DNA for the CDR3: TGTGCCTGGACTAGTTCCTACAATGAGCAGTTCTTC. The encoded protein is CAWTSSYNEQFF. Together with reference TRBV30 and TRBJ2-1, the CDR3 gives the full variable domain: SQTIHQWPATLVQPVGSPLSLECTVEGTSNPNLYWYRQAAGRGLQLLFYSVGIGQISSEVPQNLSASRPQDRQFILSSKKLLLSDSGFYLCAWTSSYNEQFFGPGTRLTVL.